The following is a T cell receptor (beta chain) sequence with its context. Generated by immunoSEQ multiplex PCR, the TCRdb table keeps only in-frame clones and is missing some. The data hold about 57,000 clones, with under 95% observed a single time. This CDR3 contains 15 residues. V was cut by 7 bases and J by 1 base, with 17 bases left in between. Per the germline V gene, CDR1 is SNHLY and CDR2 is FYNNEI. The sample is drawn from a study of T cell changes during pregnancy in multiple sclerosis. The sequencing here drew on peripheral blood, taken after pregnancy. The V call is TRBV2, the J call TRBJ2-7; D is unresolved. The receptor was isolated from a female donor in good health, enrolled as a control in a pregnancy study. The CDR3 DNA reads as TGTGCCAGCACCCCCTCTCAGGTCTATTCCTACGAGCAGTACTTC. The encoded protein is CASTPSQVYSYEQYF. Using reference TRBV2 and TRBJ2-7 for the parts outside the CDR3, the full variable domain is EPEVTQTPSHQVTQMGQEVILRCVPISNHLYFYWYRQILGQKVEFLVSFYNNEISEKSEIFDDQFSVERPDGSNFTLKIRSTKLEDSAMYFCASTPSQVYSYEQYFGPGTRLTVT.